This T cell receptor (beta chain) came from a study of cytomegalovirus exposure and HLA in healthy donors. Study-wide points: A later analysis linked a missense DCLRE1C variant to TCR beta V- and J-gene trimming.

The PCR had 60 Vbeta and 13 Jbeta primers. Sequencing was performed with immunoSEQ multiplex PCR; in TCRdb, only in-frame clones are kept and a portion is missing. This repertoire includes around 75,000 clones. Trimming removed 4 bases at V and 2 bases at J, with 9 bases between. The CDR3 spans 13 residues. Germline CDR1 reads SGHTS; CDR2 reads YDEGEE. As regards this clone: Antigen unknown.

This sequence was found in a man aged 45-65 years in good health and CMV-seropositive. The sample consisted of PBMCs. This chain connects TRBV5-8 to TRBJ1-2, with D maybe TRBD1 (5 bases). The CDR3 DNA reads TGTGCCAGCAGCCCCGACAGAAACTATGGCTACACCTTC. Its protein product is CASSPDRNYGYTF.